This paragraph covers one T cell receptor (beta chain) sequence. Original processing notes: Cell counts per sample came from amplifying reference gene primers. Assay used: immunoSEQ multiplex PCR; TCRdb lists only in-frame clones, some missing. That table is the source of V, J and clone size, and D and trimming were worked out from the DNA. Of just under 80,000 clones listed, approximately 80% are singletons. The data are from a study of blood T cell repertoires in COVID-19. Study at large: Sites in the United States, Italy and Spain provided acute and convalescent COVID-19 samples. T cells, B-cell-depleted T cells, or PBMCs supplied cDNA or gDNA.

The germline V gene has CDR1 SGDLS and CDR2 YYNGEE. Trimming stripped 1 base from V and 3 bases from J, with 11 bases between. CDR3 length equals 14 residues. The clonotype was recovered from a human donor in a cohort sampled during active COVID-19. The chain joins TRBV9 to TRBJ2-7, with D perhaps TRBD1 (6 bases). What was sequenced was peripheral blood. The CDR3 bases are TGTGCCAGCAGCGTACAGGGGTCAAACTACGAGCAGTACTTC. Amino acids: CASSVQGSNYEQYF.